These 7 T cell receptor beta chains came from one sample sequenced in a study of beta chain features in type 1 diabetes. Whole-study findings and limits: Shorter TCRB CDR3s, moderately but significantly so, were found in Type 1 diabetes patients in all four CD4+ subsets.

Every isolated RNA sample was fully reverse transcribed, so sequencing captured expressed TCRB transcripts. The table came from immunoSEQ multiplex PCR; TCRdb's copy has only in-frame clones and leaves some out. This sample carries a few hundred thousand clones, roughly an eighth of them seen once, and the ten largest clones take roughly 0.0097%. The antigens these receptors bind are not known. Specimen: naive CD4+ T cells from blood. Receptor source: a woman aged 18 to 35 with type 1 diabetes.

For the CDR3, the DNA is TGCGCCAGCAGCCAAGCCCGGGGAGGTGGCTACACCTTC. It translates to CASSQARGGGYTF. V and J are TRBV4-3 and TRBJ1-2; D unclear. V was trimmed by 1 base and J by 7 bases, leaving 10 bases between them. The CDR3 spans 13 residues. The germline CDR1 and CDR2 sequences are LGHNA and YSLEER.

This clone was observed a handful of times. V gene TRBV18 combines with J gene TRBJ2-7; 8 nucleotides align to TRBD1. V was clipped by 4 bases and J by 3 bases; unmatched bases: 5. The germline CDR1 and CDR2 sequences are KGHSH and LQKENI. This CDR3 is 14 amino acids long. Written as DNA, the CDR3 is TGTGCCAGCTCACGGCCAGGGGGCATCTACGAGCAGTACTTC. The encoded protein is CASSRPGGIYEQYF.

The DNA of the CDR3 is TGTGCCAGCAGGGACAGGGCCGGGTACGAGCAGTACTTC. Encoded protein: CASRDRAGYEQYF. This chain links TRBV2 with TRBJ2-7, with 8 bases that match TRBD1. V shed 6 bases, J shed 4 bases, and the junction held 5 bases outside the gene matches. This CDR3 comprises 13 residues. CDR1 SNHLY and CDR2 FYNNEI come from the germline V gene.

In its sample, this clone was seen a few times. Other DNA sequences in this sample translate to the same CDR3. The chain recombines TRBV11-2 with TRBJ2-7; no reliable D call. CDR1 SGHAT and CDR2 FQNNGV come from the germline V gene. CDR3 length: 15 residues. V lost 1 base and J 0 bases, leaving 10 bases between the germline ends. CDR3 DNA: TGTGCCAGCAGCTTAGTTAGAGGCAGCTCCTACGAGCAGTACTTC. Encoded protein: CASSLVRGSSYEQYF.

This clone was picked up a small number of times. V gene TRBV6-6 combines with J gene TRBJ1-2; 7 nucleotides agree with TRBD1. Germline V gene sequence: CDR1 MNHNY, CDR2 SVGAGI (reference sequence). The CDR3 extends over 14 amino acids. V was clipped by 5 bases and J by 1 base; unmatched bases: 4. CDR3 nucleotide sequence: TGTGCCAGCAGTCGACAGGGAAGTAACTATGGCTACACCTTC. The encoded protein is CASSRQGSNYGYTF.

The genes are TRBV11-2 and TRBJ2-7, with 8 bases identical to TRBD2. Germline loops: CDR1 SGHAT, CDR2 FQNNGV. J lost 0 bases, V lost 5 bases, and 6 bases had no gene match. This CDR3 comprises 15 residues. The CDR3: CASSRLAYSSYEQYF. CDR3 coding DNA: TGTGCCAGCAGCCGACTAGCGTATAGCTCCTACGAGCAGTACTTC.

This sequence joins TRBV11-2 and TRBJ2-7, with TRBD2 matching 8 bases. The CDR3 totals 15 residues. Germline V lookup: CDR1 SGHAT, CDR2 FQNNGV. Trimming took 5 bases from V and 5 from J; bases not matched to a gene: 11. The CDR3 nucleotides are TGTGCCAGCAGCCCCACAGCGGGAGATCACAACGAGCAGTACTTC. This codes for CASSPTAGDHNEQYF.